These 23 T cell receptor beta chains share one sample of origin, sequenced in a study of blood T cells in healthy people across ages (dated by TCRdb to between 2014 and 2017). The library was built by means of 5' RACE. Reads for this sample came from an Illumina HiSeq 2500. A second roughly 7 to 11 cycle PCR used a sample-barcoded 5' primer and a J-beta primer mix. TCRdb's own reprocessing of the public reads used fastp at Q25 and MiXCR and kept productive beta chains. Rows with one shared CDR3 protein collapse into an entry with the most common genes and DNA. The sample table holds 650,000 or so distinct CDR3 sequences, of which about 50% were seen once. Less than 15% of the sample lies in the top ten. Sequencing was done on a sample of blood. The receptors shown here come from a woman older than 75 in good health.

The J gene is TRBJ2-5, the V gene TRBV20-1; no reliable D call. V lost 2 bases, J lost 1 base, and 11 bases lay in between. Per germline, CDR1 DFQATT and CDR2 SNEGSKA (reference sequence). This CDR3 comprises 14 residues. The CDR3 nucleotides are TGCAGTGCTAGACGGTCGGCAGTCCAAGAGACCCAGTACTTC. The encoded protein is CSARRSAVQETQYF.

The chain employs TRBV12-3 or TRBV12-4 and TRBJ2-3, with 11 positions matching TRBD2. The CDR3 has 16 amino acids. With V trimmed by 3 bases and J by 1 base, 3 bases remained unmatched. The CDR3 spells CASSFTSGGGTDTQYF. The CDR3, as DNA: TGTGCCAGCAGTTTTACTAGCGGGGGAGGCACAGATACGCAGTATTTT.

This clonotype was seen at least ten times. This rearrangement joins TRBV12-3 or TRBV12-4 to TRBJ2-5; D is possibly TRBD1 (6 bases). CDR3 length equals 11 residues. Deletions cut 9 bases from V and 5 bases from J, with 10 bases between. CDR3 bases: TGTGCCAGTACCAGGGGTGAGACCCAGTACTTC. Translating it yields CASTRGETQYF.

This chain joins TRBV18 and TRBJ2-2; no firm D call. V lost 4 bases and J lost 7, with 13 bases in between. The CDR3 spans 14 residues. Germline V gene sequence: CDR1 KGHSH, CDR2 LQKENI. CDR3 amino acids: CASSLTRQDGELFF. The CDR3 bases are TGTGCCAGCTCACTGACCCGGCAAGACGGGGAGCTGTTTTTT.

This clonotype has at least ten counts. CDR3 residues: CASSELNWGEQYF. The CDR3 region has the DNA TGCGCCAGCAGTGAGTTGAATTGGGGCGAGCAGTACTTC. The genes are TRBV10-2 and TRBJ2-7; D is ambiguous. This CDR3 comprises 13 residues. Germline values: CDR1 WSHSY, CDR2 SAAADI. The V end was cut by 1 base, the J end by 6 bases, with 10 bases between.

This clonotype was seen only once. This sequence may be a read error, since a much larger clone differs from it by one base. The rearrangement joins TRBV7-6 to TRBJ2-1; D possibly matches TRBD1 or TRBD2 (6 bases each). Per the germline V gene, CDR1 is SGHVS and CDR2 is FNYEAQ. The CDR3 is 17 amino acids. CDR3: CASSLTWGASSCNEQFF. Written as DNA, the CDR3 is TGTGCCAGCAGCTTAACGTGGGGGGCCAGCTCCTGCAATGAGCAGTTCTTC.

Many counts were recorded for this clonotype. The gene calls are TRBV12-3 or TRBV12-4 and TRBJ2-1; D is unresolved. The CDR3 sequence is 12 residues long. V gave up 1 base and J gave up 7 bases, with 5 bases separating them. This chain's CDR3 is CASSLVKNEQFF. In nucleotides, the CDR3 is TGTGCCAGCAGTTTAGTCAAGAATGAGCAGTTCTTC.

In its sample, this clonotype was seen many times. The chain joins TRBV28 to TRBJ2-5; tentatively, D is TRBD1 (5 bases). The germline gives CDR1 MDHEN, CDR2 SYDVKM. V gave up 5 bases and J gave up 7 bases, with 11 bases separating them. The CDR3 has 12 amino acids. CDR3 coding DNA: TGTGCCAGCAGTGGGCCAGGGATGACCCAGTACTTC. Amino acids: CASSGPGMTQYF.

The chain combines TRBV5-1 with TRBJ2-3; 9 bases map to TRBD2. Trimming cost V 3 bases and J 7 bases; bases outside gene matches: 15. Germline CDR1 reads SGHRS; CDR2 reads YFSETQ. The CDR3 runs to 17 residues. The CDR3 DNA follows: TGCGCCAGCAGCTCCCTTCTGCTTAGCGGGAGCACGAATACGCAGTATTTT. Its translation is CASSSLLLSGSTNTQYF.

Of note for this clonotype: A much larger clone differs from this one at a single base, so this may be a read error. The chain uses TRBV6-5 and TRBJ1-1; D perhaps matches TRBD1 (6 bases). This CDR3 comprises 12 residues. Germline V gives CDR1 MNHEY, CDR2 SVGAGI. As DNA, the CDR3 is TGTGCCAGCAGTTATAGGGGGACTGGAGCTTTCTTT. Protein: CASSYRGTGAFF.

CDR3 nucleotide sequence: TGCGCCAGCAGCTTGAGGTCCCTTTCCGAGAACACTGAAGCTTTCTTT. Translating gives CASSLRSLSENTEAFF. The chain has TRBV5-1 and TRBJ1-1, with no clear D. With 1 base removed from V and 1 base from J, the gap between germline ends came to 14 bases. The CDR3 runs to 16 residues. Germline lookup yields CDR1 SGHRS and CDR2 YFSETQ.

The chain recombines TRBV25-1 with TRBJ2-4, with D hard to call. V shed 4 bases and J shed 0 bases, with 19 bases lying between them. CDR3 length: 18 amino acids. Germline values: CDR1 MGHDK, CDR2 SYGVNS. The CDR3 loop reads CASSATSWGSIAKNIQYF. CDR3 sequence (DNA): TGTGCCAGCAGTGCTACATCGTGGGGAAGTATAGCCAAAAACATTCAGTACTTC.

On this clonotype: Given a much more abundant clone one base away, this may be a read error. The genes are TRBV5-5 and TRBJ2-1; 8 nucleotides match TRBD2. Germline V gives CDR1 SGHKS, CDR2 YYEKEE (reference sequence). This CDR3 region has 16 residues. The V gene end was trimmed by 0 bases and the J gene end by 7 bases; junction bases not matched to a gene: 9. CDR3 nucleotide sequence: TGTGCCAGCAGCTTGGCCATCAGCGGGAGAGGAAATGAGCAGTTCTTC. Its protein is CASSLAISGRGNEQFF.

Concerning this clonotype: A much larger clonotype is one base distant, so this may be a read error. The chain combines TRBV7-2 with TRBJ2-4; 7 positions agree with TRBD1. The last part of the DNA fits TRBJ2-7 better; the J call may be wrong. This CDR3 is 14 amino acids long. From germline, CDR1 is SGHTA and CDR2 FQGNSA. The CDR3: CASSRQGSAPEQYF. In DNA, the CDR3 is TGTGCCAGCAGCAGACAGGGTTCGGCACCCGAGCAGTACTTC.

Turning to this clonotype: A much larger clonotype is one base distant, so this may be a read error. The chain carries TRBV7-3 and TRBJ2-7; 10 bases map to TRBD2. The CDR3 length is 15 residues. Germline CDR1 and CDR2: SGHTA and FQGTGA. The V and J ends lost 2 bases and 7 bases, in that order; junction bases with no gene match: 8. The CDR3 DNA sequence: TGTGCCAGCAGCTTAGCCCTAGCGGGGGAGAATGAGCAGTACTTC. It translates to CASSLALAGENEQYF.

In its sample, this clonotype was seen a few times. The chain has TRBV5-1 and TRBJ2-2; TRBD1 aligns across 10 bases. Germline CDR1 is SGHRS and CDR2 is YFSETQ. The V gene end was trimmed by 0 bases and the J gene end by 6 bases; junction bases not matched to a gene: 5. CDR3 size: 16 residues. The CDR3 DNA is TGCGCCAGCAGCTTGGCCAGACAGGGGGCTTCCGGGGAGCTGTTTTTT. This encodes CASSLARQGASGELFF.

This rearrangement joins TRBV24-1 to TRBJ2-7, with D maybe TRBD2 (5 bases). The end of the DNA is better explained by TRBJ2-5, so the J call may be wrong. In germline, CDR1 is KGHDR, CDR2 SFDVKD. The CDR3 has 14 amino acids. CDR3 DNA: TGTGCCACCAGTGACCCGACCGGGGAGGAGACCCAGTACTTC. Protein sequence: CATSDPTGEETQYF.

A word on this clonotype: This could be a read error, since a much larger clone is one nucleotide away. This rearrangement joins TRBV4-1 to TRBJ2-7; D gene ambiguous. Germline CDR1 and CDR2: MGHRA and YSYEKL. The CDR3 runs 14 residues. V lost 3 bases and J lost 7, with 16 bases in between. CDR3 in amino acids: CASSHPFWAYEQYF. The DNA of the CDR3 is TGCGCCAGCAGCCACCCCTTCTGGGCGTATGAGCAGTACTTC.

This clonotype was detected a few times. The CDR3 DNA sequence: TGTGCCAGCAGTTTTATTTCTAACTATGGCTACACCTTC. Translated: CASSFISNYGYTF. The chain carries TRBV12-3 or TRBV12-4 and TRBJ1-2, with no clear D. Trimming shortened V by 3 bases and J by 0 bases, and 5 bases separated the two germline ends. The CDR3 has 13 residues.

This clonotype was picked up many times. This chain uses TRBV20-1 with TRBJ1-5; D is uncertain. The CDR3 length is 12 residues. From germline, CDR1 is DFQATT and CDR2 SNEGSKA (reference sequence). Trimming took 3 bases from V and 7 from J, leaving 10 bases between them. The CDR3 here is CSARRLGQPQHF. CDR3 in DNA: TGCAGTGCTAGGAGATTGGGGCAGCCCCAGCATTTT.

CDR3 sequence (DNA): TGCAGCGGGGGAGACTGGTCCTACGAGCAGTACTTC. Amino acids: CSGGDWSYEQYF. The rearrangement links TRBV29-1 to TRBJ2-7, with D perhaps TRBD2 (5 bases). The CDR3 runs 12 residues. V lost 7 bases and J lost 1, with 11 bases in between. The V gene's germline CDR1 is SQVTM and CDR2 ANQGSEA.

Comments on this clonotype: Since a much larger clone is just one base distant, this may be a read error. The chain couples TRBV12-3 or TRBV12-4 to TRBJ2-1; no clear D gene. The length of the CDR3 is 15 residues. CDR3 residues: CASIRSGSSYNEQIF. The CDR3, as DNA: TGTGCCAGCATCCGTAGTGGTAGCTCCTACAATGAGCAGATCTTC.

With respect to this clonotype: A much larger clone sits a single nucleotide away, making a read error possible. The chain is built from TRBV7-9 and TRBJ2-5; 10 positions agree with TRBD2. The CDR3 contains 16 residues. The junction had 15 bases not matched to a gene; V was cut back by 3 bases and J by 11 bases. CDR1 is SEHNR, CDR2 FQNEAQ, per germline (reference sequence). The CDR3 nucleotides read TGTGCCAGCAGCTTGAGGGGGGGGACTAGCGACAATGAGCAGTACTTC. Its protein is CASSLRGGTSDNEQYF. The full variable domain, with the rest looked up from reference TRBV7-9 and TRBJ2-5, is DTGVSQNPRHKITKRGQNVTFRCDPISEHNRLYWYRQTLGQGPEFLTYFQNEAQLEKSRLLSDRFSAERPKGSFSTLEIQRTEQGDSAMYLCASSLRGGTSDNEQYFGPGTRLLVL.